This TCR beta chain was found in a study of blood T cell repertoires in COVID-19 (dated by TCRdb to about 2020). Regarding the study in general: The collaborator samples originated in the United States, Italy and Spain and spanned the acute and convalescent phases of COVID-19. The prospective study material was composed of cDNA or gDNA derived from T cells, B-cell-depleted T cells, or PBMCs. Deeply sampled blood TCRbeta repertoires from subjects exposed to, actively infected with, or recovered from COVID-19 were included in the dataset. A freely available public database, intended as a resource for researchers studying the immune response to SARS-CoV-2, is where the repertoires were released. Samples were obtained from the ongoing ImmuneRACE study (first 160 participants) and from 950 to 1,500 subjects provided by 6 global collaborators. A de-identified subject ID, COVID-19 status, age in years and sex were almost always included in the sample metadata. Where available, HLA class I and class II types were taken from metadata supplied by the sample provider and were not determined by assay-based typing.

One collaborating source in Seattle enrolled patients while the patients were actively infected and followed the patients over time throughout the course of disease. Collaborating institutions collected whole blood in K2EDTA tubes following their own protocols. For TCRbeta analysis, collaborators shipped samples as frozen whole blood, isolated PBMCs, or DNA extracted from either of those sample types. The study at large found these results: Clinical and demographic metadata were provided uncurated, with the amount varying by source and participant.

A distance of 20 bases separates the germline ends of V and J, which lose 7 bases and 8 bases respectively. The CDR3 covers 15 residues, taking in both the cysteine and the phenylalanine. Only the CDR3 portion is preserved as DNA: 45 bases, with reading frame beginning at the first base. According to the germline V gene (reference sequence), CDR1 reads LNHDA and CDR2 reads SQIVND. As concerns this clone: It has no known antigen specificity. No much larger clone is present one base from it, and per-base qualities are unavailable.

The immunoSEQ Assay, a bias-controlled multiplex PCR, was used to amplify TCRbeta CDR3 regions from genomic DNA. In the original analysis: The number of nucleated cells in each sample was estimated from the amplification of reference gene primers within the assay. To quantify the absolute abundance of each unique TCRbeta CDR3 rearrangement, sequence reads were collapsed and filtered. For each sample, productive Simpson clonality was calculated by taking the square root of Simpson's diversity index across productive rearrangements. TCRdb limited this immuneACCESS table to in-frame rearrangements with V and J called. A share of clones is missing; checked studies link under half to unresolved V genes, and the rest is unexplained. V and J calls and clone size are those listed in that table; D and trimming were worked out from the DNA. The sample table shows 250,000 to 350,000 clones, and 65% to 85% are seen once. More than 1.1% of the sample goes to the ten largest clones.

Recombination connected TRBV19 to TRBJ1-4; a tentative D call is TRBD1 (6 bases match). The source is a human donor with COVID-19, enrolled during active disease. The donor label of this sample is uncertain. The sequencing input was peripheral blood. The nucleotides are TGTGCCAGTACCCCGGCGGGGGGCAAAAACGAAAAACTGTTTTTT. This encodes CASTPAGGKNEKLFF. Outside the CDR3, residues come from the reference TRBV19 and TRBJ1-4 proteins, so the full variable domain is: DGGITQSPKYLFRKEGQNVTLSCEQNLNHDAMYWYRQDPGQGLRLIYYSQIVNDFQKGDIAEGYSVSREKKESFPLTVTSAQKNPTAFYLCASTPAGGKNEKLFFGSGTQLSVL.